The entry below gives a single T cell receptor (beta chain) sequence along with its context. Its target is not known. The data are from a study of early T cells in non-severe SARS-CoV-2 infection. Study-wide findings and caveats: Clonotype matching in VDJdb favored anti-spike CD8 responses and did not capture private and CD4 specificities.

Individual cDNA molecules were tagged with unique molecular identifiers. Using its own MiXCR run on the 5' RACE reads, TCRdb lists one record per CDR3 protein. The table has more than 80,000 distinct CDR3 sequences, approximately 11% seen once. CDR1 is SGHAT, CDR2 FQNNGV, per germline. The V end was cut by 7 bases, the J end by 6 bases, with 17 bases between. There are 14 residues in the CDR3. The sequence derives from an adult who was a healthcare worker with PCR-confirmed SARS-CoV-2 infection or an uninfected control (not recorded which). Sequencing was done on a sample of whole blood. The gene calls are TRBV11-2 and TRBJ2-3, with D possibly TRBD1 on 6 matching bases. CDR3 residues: CASINTGSPDTQYF. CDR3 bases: TGTGCCAGCATCAACACAGGGTCCCCCGATACGCAGTATTTT. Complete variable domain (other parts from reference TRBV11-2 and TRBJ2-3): EAGVAQSPRYKIIEKRQSVAFWCNPISGHATLYWYQQILGQGPKLLIQFQNNGVVDDSQLPKDRFSAERLKGVDSTLKIQPAKLEDSAVYLCASINTGSPDTQYFGPGTRLTVL.